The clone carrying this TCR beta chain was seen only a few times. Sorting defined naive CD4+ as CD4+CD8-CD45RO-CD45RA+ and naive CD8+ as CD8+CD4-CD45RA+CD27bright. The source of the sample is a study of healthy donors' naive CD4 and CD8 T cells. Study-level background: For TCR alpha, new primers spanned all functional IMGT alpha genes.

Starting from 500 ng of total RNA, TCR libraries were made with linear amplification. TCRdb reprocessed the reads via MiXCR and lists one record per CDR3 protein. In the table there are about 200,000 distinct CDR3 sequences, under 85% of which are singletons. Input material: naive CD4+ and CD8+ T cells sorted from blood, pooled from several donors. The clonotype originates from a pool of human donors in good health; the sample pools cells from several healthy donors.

The CDR3 protein is CSAPTENTGELFF. The CDR3 DNA sequence: TGCAGCGCCCCGACGGAGAACACCGGGGAGCTGTTTTTT. This chain links TRBV29-1 with TRBJ2-2; the D is unclear. The germline CDR1 and CDR2 sequences are SQVTM and ANQGSEA. V lost 7 bases and J lost 1, with 10 bases in between. This CDR3 region has 13 residues.